The sequence of this TCR beta chain was determined in a study of cytomegalovirus exposure and HLA in healthy donors. Study context: Among 150 million to 200 million T cells, an earlier analysis found around 100 million unique TCR beta sequences. Of the donors genotyped, a few hundred in all, about 80% fell in the Caucasian-associated ancestry cluster. Findings of the study overall: Later analysis associated a missense DCLRE1C variant with TCR beta V- and J-gene trimming.

The PCR used 60 Vbeta and 13 Jbeta primers. Measured with immunoSEQ multiplex PCR; TCRdb has only the in-frame clones, and not every one. This sample has 160,000 or so clones, with roughly 80% found just once. Concerning this clone: Its antigen is currently unknown.

Sequencing was done on a sample of PBMCs. The source of this sequence is a man aged 25-40 years in good health and CMV-seronegative.

The CDR3 DNA reads TGCGCCAGCAGCCAGAATTCTGGAAACACCATATATTTT. Its protein product is CASSQNSGNTIYF. This chain joins TRBV10-1 and TRBJ1-3; no reliable D call. The CDR3 extends over 13 amino acids. The germline V and J ends were trimmed by 6 bases and 1 base, with 7 bases remaining between them. Germline lookup yields CDR1 WNHNN and CDR2 SYGVQD (reference sequence).